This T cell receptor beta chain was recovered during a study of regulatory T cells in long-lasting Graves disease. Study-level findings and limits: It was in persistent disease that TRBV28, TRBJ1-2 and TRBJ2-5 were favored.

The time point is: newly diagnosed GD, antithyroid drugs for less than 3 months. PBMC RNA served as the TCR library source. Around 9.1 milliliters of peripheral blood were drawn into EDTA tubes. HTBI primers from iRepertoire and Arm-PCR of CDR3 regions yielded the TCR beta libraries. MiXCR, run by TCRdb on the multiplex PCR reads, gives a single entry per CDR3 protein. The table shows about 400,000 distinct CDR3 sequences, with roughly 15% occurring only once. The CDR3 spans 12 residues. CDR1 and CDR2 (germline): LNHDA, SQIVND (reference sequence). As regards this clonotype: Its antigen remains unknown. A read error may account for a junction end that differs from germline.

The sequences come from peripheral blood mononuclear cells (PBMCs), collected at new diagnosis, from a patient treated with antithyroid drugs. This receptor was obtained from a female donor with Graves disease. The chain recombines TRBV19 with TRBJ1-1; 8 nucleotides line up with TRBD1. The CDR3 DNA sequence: TGTGGCAGTAGTACGACAGGGGTATTGGCTTTCTTT. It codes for CGSSTTGVLAFF.